The 8 T cell receptor beta chains below come from one sample, sequenced in a study of T cell responses to AZD1222 COVID-19 vaccine. Using immunoSEQ multiplex PCR, the repertoire was profiled, and TCRdb retains in-frame clones only, with some absent. Here the sample spans approximately 180,000 clones, 90% being singletons. The specimen was peripheral blood, collected 28 days after the second dose of the MenACWY control vaccine. The receptors come from an adult who received the MenACWY meningococcal vaccine as a control.

For the CDR3, the DNA is TGTGCCAGCGGCATCTCCTACGAGCAGTACTTC. Protein: CASGISYEQYF. V and J are TRBV7-9 and TRBJ2-7; no firm D call. The length of the CDR3 is 11 residues. V gave up 8 bases and J gave up 0 bases, with 5 bases separating them. Germline V gives CDR1 SEHNR, CDR2 FQNEAQ (reference sequence).

J is TRBJ2-7 and V is TRBV6-1; D is perhaps TRBD2 (6 bases). Germline loops: CDR1 MNHNS, CDR2 SASEGT. The V and J ends lost 1 base and 9 bases respectively, with 13 bases between them. This CDR3 region has 13 residues. CDR3 DNA: TGTGCCAGCAGTGAAGTAAGGGACTCCGGGCAGTACTTC. Protein: CASSEVRDSGQYF.

This chain's CDR3 is CASSPGQGETQYF. The CDR3 bases are TGTGCCAGCAGCCCGGGACAGGGAGAGACCCAGTACTTC. The chain combines TRBV7-2 with TRBJ2-5; TRBD1 matches 9 bases. Germline lookup yields CDR1 SGHTA and CDR2 FQGNSA. The trim removed 5 bases at V and 4 bases at J, leaving 2 bases unmatched. The CDR3 extends over 13 amino acids.

The genes are TRBV28 and TRBJ1-5; D is possibly TRBD1 (6 bases). Trimming cost V 8 bases and J 7 bases, with 15 bases left between them. The CDR3 covers 13 residues. Germline CDR1 MDHEN, CDR2 SYDVKM. The DNA of the CDR3 is TGTGCCAGCGGGTTACAGGGTCCCCAGCCCCAGCATTTT. Its protein is CASGLQGPQPQHF.

The chain recombines TRBV3-1 (or the pseudogene TRBV3-2) with TRBJ1-1; D unresolved. The length of the CDR3 is 13 residues. Germline CDR1 LGHDT, CDR2 YNNKEL (reference sequence). Trimming stripped 4 bases from V and 5 bases from J, with 11 bases between. CDR3 residues: CASSPASGTEAFF. The DNA of the CDR3 is TGTGCCAGCAGCCCCGCATCCGGGACTGAAGCTTTCTTT.

The V gene is TRBV7-9, the J gene TRBJ2-2; tentative D call: TRBD1 (5 bases). The germline V gene has CDR1 SEHNR and CDR2 FQNEAQ (reference sequence). V was trimmed by 5 bases and J by 6 bases, leaving 22 bases between them. The CDR3 contains 17 residues. The CDR3 spells CASSPSFLGGAAGELFF. CDR3 DNA: TGTGCCAGCAGCCCCTCCTTTCTTGGTGGGGCGGCCGGGGAGCTGTTTTTT. The whole variable domain, filled in from reference TRBV7-9 and TRBJ2-2, reads DTGVSQNPRHKITKRGQNVTFRCDPISEHNRLYWYRQTLGQGPEFLTYFQNEAQLEKSRLLSDRFSAERPKGSFSTLEIQRTEQGDSAMYLCASSPSFLGGAAGELFFGEGSRLTVL.

Comment on this clone: This CDR3 is also generated by other DNA sequences in the sample. This chain uses TRBV19 with TRBJ1-3; D is unresolved. The CDR3 has 14 amino acids. Germline CDR1 reads LNHDA; CDR2 reads SQIVND (reference sequence). Trimming took 3 bases from V and 0 from J, leaving 6 bases between them. The CDR3 reads CASSIEFSGNTIYF. The CDR3 DNA is TGTGCCAGTAGTATCGAATTCTCTGGAAACACCATATATTTT.

The chain is built from TRBV18 and TRBJ2-7; D uncertain. Trimming pared 3 bases from V and 2 bases from J, leaving 11 bases between. The CDR3 has 14 residues. Germline CDR1 KGHSH, CDR2 LQKENI. CDR3: CASSPGRATYEQYF. CDR3 DNA: TGTGCCAGCTCACCGGGCCGGGCTACCTACGAGCAGTACTTC.